The clone carrying this T cell receptor (beta chain) came up a few times. The antigen is unknown. iRepertoire HTBI primers and Arm-PCR of CDR3 regions built TCR beta libraries. TCRdb re-called the multiplex PCR reads through MiXCR, storing one row per CDR3 protein. The data show 500,000 or so distinct CDR3 sequences, with around 15% seen just once and approximately 25% held by the top ten. Indicated time point: newly diagnosed GD, antithyroid drugs for less than 3 months. PBMC RNA was the source of the TCR library. The data were taken from a study of regulatory T cells in long-lasting Graves disease. Overall study findings and caveats: Shared public clonotypes totalled roughly 2,500 in persistent patients, compared with about 930 in new patients.

Trimming removed 1 base at V and 7 bases at J, with 11 bases between. The CDR3 has 14 residues. These data were also reused for a study on T cells in Graves' hyperthyroidism and ophthalmopathy.

The chain combines TRBV12-3 or TRBV12-4 with TRBJ1-5; tentatively, D is TRBD1 (6 bases). The sequence came from a woman aged 35-65 years with Graves disease. Sequenced material: peripheral blood mononuclear cells (PBMCs), taken at new diagnosis, from a patient treated with antithyroid drugs. The CDR3 sequence: CASSLGQGRQPQHF. CDR3 nucleotide sequence: TGTGCCAGCAGTTTAGGGCAGGGGAGACAGCCCCAGCATTTT.